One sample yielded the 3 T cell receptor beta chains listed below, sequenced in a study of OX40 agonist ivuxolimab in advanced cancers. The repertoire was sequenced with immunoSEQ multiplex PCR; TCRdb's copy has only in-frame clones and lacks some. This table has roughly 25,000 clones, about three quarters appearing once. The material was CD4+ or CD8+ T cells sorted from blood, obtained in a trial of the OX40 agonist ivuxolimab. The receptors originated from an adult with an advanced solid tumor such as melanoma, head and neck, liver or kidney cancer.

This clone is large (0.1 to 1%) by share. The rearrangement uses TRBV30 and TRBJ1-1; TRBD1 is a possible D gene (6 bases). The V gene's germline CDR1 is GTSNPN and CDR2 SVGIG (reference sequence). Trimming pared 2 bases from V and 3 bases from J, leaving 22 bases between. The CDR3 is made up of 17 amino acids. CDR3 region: CAWSLGAGTLLDTEAFF. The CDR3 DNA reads TGTGCCTGGAGTTTGGGGGCAGGGACCCTCTTGGACACTGAAGCTTTCTTT.

In DNA form, the CDR3 reads TGTGCCAGCAGCTTAGTCAATGAGCAGTTCTTC. It yields the protein CASSLVNEQFF. The genes are TRBV7-8 and TRBJ2-1; D gene uncertain. Trimming removed 1 base from V and 6 bases from J, with 1 base in between. Germline-derived CDR1 and CDR2 are SGHVS and FQNEAQ. The CDR3 spans 11 residues.

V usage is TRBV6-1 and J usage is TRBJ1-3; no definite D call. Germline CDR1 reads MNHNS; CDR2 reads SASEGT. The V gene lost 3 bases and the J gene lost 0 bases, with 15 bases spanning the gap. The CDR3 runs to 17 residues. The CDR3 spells CASSESGFPHSGNTIYF. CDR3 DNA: TGTGCCAGCAGTGAGTCGGGGTTTCCTCACTCTGGAAACACCATATATTTT.